This T cell receptor (beta chain) was observed in a study of CD8 T cells in ankylosing spondylitis. Turning to this clonotype: Its antigen is as yet unknown. In this CDR3 the conserved last residue, phenylalanine or tryptophan, is missing, so a read error is likely.

TCRdb fed the 5' RACE reads into MiXCR, producing one record per CDR3 protein. The data hold hundreds of thousands of distinct CDR3 sequences, with more than 9% observed a single time. Study-wide results and limits: Disease-linked clones were found to be CD8+ and relatively rare in peripheral blood.

The CDR3 spans 13 residues. V was trimmed by 5 bases and J by 10 bases, leaving 14 bases between them. Sequencing used blood, either unsorted or a sorted T cell fraction (not recorded which). The clonotype was recovered from a male donor with ankylosing spondylitis or in good health (not recorded which). The V gene is TRBV12-3 or TRBV12-4, the J gene TRBJ2-2; D might be TRBD2 (5 bases). In nucleotides, the CDR3 is TGTGCCAGCAGTCACCCTGGGAGTGTGGAGCTGTTTTCT. Translated, it gives CASSHPGSVELFS.